The T cell receptor beta chain described here comes from a study of CD4 T cells in relation to SARS-CoV-2 and coronaviruses. CD4+ T cells from unexposed donors were obtained before the COVID-19 pandemic (2011-2018). After ten to eleven days of culture, CD4+ T cells were isolated. Cultures received half-medium IL-2 refreshes on days 3 and 7. Sequencing used immunoSEQ multiplex PCR; TCRdb keeps in-frame clones, though not all of them. The sample lists under 20,000 clones, approximately 77% occurring once. Concerning this clone itself: What it binds is unknown.

Looked up from germline, CDR1 is GTSNPN and CDR2 is SVGIG (reference sequence). Trimming removed 5 bases from V and 2 bases from J; junction bases left unmatched: 12. The CDR3 runs 15 residues. This sequence was found in a human donor in good health. The chain uses TRBV30 and TRBJ2-7, with 7 bases lining up with TRBD1. The sequenced material came from CD4+ T cells from PBMCs, cultured in vitro. CDR3 residues: CAWDARPGQTYEQYF. The CDR3 DNA follows: TGTGCCTGGGACGCGCGCCCGGGACAGACCTACGAGCAGTACTTC.